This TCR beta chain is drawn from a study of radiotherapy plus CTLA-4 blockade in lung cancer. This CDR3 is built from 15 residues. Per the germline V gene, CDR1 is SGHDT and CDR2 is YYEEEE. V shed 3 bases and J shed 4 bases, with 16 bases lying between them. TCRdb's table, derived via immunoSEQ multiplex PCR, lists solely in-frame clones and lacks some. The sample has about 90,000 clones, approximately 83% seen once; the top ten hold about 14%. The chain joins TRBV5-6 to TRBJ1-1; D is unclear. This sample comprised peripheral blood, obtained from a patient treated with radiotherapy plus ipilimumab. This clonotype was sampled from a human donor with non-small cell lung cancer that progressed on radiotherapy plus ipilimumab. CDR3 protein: CASSYRFGGGTEAFF. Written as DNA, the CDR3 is TGTGCCAGCAGCTACCGGTTTGGAGGAGGCACTGAAGCTTTCTTT.